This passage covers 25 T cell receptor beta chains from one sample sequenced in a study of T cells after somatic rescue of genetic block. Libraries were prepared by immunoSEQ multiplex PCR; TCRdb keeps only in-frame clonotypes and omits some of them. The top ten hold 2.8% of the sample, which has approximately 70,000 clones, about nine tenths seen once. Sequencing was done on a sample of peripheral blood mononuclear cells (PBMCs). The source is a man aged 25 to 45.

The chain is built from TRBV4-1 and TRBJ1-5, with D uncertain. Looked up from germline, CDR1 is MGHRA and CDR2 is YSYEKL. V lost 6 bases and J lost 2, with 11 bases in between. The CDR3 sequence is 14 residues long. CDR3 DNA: TGCGCCAGCAGTCCCTCGCGGGGCAATCAGCCCCAGCATTTT. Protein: CASSPSRGNQPQHF.

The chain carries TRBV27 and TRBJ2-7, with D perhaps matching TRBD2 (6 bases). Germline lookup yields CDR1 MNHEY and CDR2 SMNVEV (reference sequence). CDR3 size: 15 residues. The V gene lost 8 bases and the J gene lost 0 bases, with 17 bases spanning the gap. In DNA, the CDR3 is TGTGCCAGCGTCAAAGGGCGGGACGGCTCCTACGAGCAGTACTTC. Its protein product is CASVKGRDGSYEQYF.

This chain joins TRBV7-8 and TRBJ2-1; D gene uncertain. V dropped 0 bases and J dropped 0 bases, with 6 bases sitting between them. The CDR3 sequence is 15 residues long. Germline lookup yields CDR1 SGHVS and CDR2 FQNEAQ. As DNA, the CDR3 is TGTGCCAGCAGCTTAGCGGTGAGCTCCTACAATGAGCAGTTCTTC. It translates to CASSLAVSSYNEQFF.

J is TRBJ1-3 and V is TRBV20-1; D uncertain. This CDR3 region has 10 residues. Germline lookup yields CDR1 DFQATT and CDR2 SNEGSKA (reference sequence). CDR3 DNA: TGCTCAGCGGAGGGAAACACCATATATTTT. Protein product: CSAEGNTIYF.

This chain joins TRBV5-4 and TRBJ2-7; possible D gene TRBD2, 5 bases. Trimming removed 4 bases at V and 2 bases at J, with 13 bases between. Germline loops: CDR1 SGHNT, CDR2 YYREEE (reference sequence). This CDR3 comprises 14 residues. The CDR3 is CASSPPGRAYEQYF. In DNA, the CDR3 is TGTGCCAGCAGCCCGCCGGGAAGGGCCTACGAGCAGTACTTC. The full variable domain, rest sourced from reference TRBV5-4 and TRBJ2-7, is ETGVTQSPTHLIKTRGQQVTLRCSSQSGHNTVSWYQQALGQGPQFIFQYYREEENGRGNFPPRFSGLQFPNYSSELNVNALELDDSALYLCASSPPGRAYEQYFGPGTRLTVT.

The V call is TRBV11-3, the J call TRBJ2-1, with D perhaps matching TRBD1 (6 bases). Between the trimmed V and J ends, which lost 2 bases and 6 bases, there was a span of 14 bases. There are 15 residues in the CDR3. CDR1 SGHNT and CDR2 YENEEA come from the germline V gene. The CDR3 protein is CASSLWDISPNEQFF. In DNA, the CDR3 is TGTGCCAGCAGCTTATGGGACATATCACCCAATGAGCAGTTCTTC.

The DNA of the CDR3 is TGTGCCAGCAGATTAAGGGTGGCTAATGAAAAACTGTTTTTT. Translating gives CASRLRVANEKLFF. This chain uses TRBV28 with TRBJ1-4; D is undetermined. V lost 6 bases and J 3 bases, leaving 11 bases between the germline ends. Germline CDR1 is MDHEN and CDR2 is SYDVKM. This CDR3 region has 14 residues.

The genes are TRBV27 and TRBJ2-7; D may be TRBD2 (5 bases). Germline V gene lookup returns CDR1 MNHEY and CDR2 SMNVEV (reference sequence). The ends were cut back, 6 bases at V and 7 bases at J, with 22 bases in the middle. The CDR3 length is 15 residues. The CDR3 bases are TGTGCCAGCAGCTTCTCCACCCACTCTAGCCGGGAGCAGTACTTC. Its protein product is CASSFSTHSSREQYF.

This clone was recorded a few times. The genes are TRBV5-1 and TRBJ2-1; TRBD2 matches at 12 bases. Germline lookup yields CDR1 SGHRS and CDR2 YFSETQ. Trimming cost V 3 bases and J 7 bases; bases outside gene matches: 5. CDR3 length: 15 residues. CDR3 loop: CASSSLAGGWNEQFF. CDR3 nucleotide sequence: TGCGCCAGCAGCTCGCTAGCGGGGGGGTGGAATGAGCAGTTCTTC.

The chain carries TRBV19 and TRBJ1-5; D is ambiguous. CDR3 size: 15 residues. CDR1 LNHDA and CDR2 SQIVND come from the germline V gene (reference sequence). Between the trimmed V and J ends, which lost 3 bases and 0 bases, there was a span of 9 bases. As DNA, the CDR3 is TGTGCCAGTAGTATCCTCCGAGATAGCAATCAGCCCCAGCATTTT. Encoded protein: CASSILRDSNQPQHF.

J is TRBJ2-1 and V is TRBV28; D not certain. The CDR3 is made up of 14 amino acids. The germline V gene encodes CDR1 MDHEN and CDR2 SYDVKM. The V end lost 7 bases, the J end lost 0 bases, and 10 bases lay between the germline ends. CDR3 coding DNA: TGTGCCAGCATCACCGGCGGCTCCTACAATGAGCAGTTCTTC. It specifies CASITGGSYNEQFF.

The CDR3 is CASSVQGGQPQHF. The CDR3 nucleotides read TGTGCCAGCAGCGTCCAGGGCGGTCAGCCCCAGCATTTT. The V gene is TRBV7-2, the J gene TRBJ1-5, with D perhaps TRBD1 (5 bases). CDR3 length: 13 amino acids. In germline, CDR1 is SGHTA, CDR2 FQGNSA. V lost 5 bases and J 6 bases, leaving 11 bases between the germline ends.

This chain's CDR3 is CASSYLRTGDTEAFF. The CDR3 bases are TGCGCCAGCAGTTACCTCAGGACAGGGGACACTGAAGCTTTCTTT. This chain links TRBV5-1 with TRBJ1-1; TRBD1 agrees at 9 bases. The CDR3 consists of 15 residues. The ends lost 5 bases at V and 3 bases at J; junction bases unmatched: 8. Germline V gene data show CDR1 as SGHRS and CDR2 as YFSETQ.

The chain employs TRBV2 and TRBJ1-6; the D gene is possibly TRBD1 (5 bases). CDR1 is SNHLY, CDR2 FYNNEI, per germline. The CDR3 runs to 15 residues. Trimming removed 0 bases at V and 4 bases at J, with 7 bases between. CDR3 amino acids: CASSEAGRYNSPLHF. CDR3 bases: TGTGCCAGCAGTGAAGCGGGACGGTATAATTCACCCCTCCACTTT.

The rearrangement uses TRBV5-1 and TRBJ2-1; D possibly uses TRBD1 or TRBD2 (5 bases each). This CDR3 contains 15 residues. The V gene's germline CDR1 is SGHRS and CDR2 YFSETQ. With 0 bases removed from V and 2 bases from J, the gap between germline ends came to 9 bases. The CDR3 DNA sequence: TGCGCCAGCAGCTTGGGAGGGGAAACCTACAATGAGCAGTTCTTC. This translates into CASSLGGETYNEQFF.

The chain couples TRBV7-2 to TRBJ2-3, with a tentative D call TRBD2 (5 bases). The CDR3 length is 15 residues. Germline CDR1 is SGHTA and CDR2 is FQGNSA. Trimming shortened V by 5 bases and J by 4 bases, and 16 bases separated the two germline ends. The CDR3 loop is CASSPDRLRADTQYF. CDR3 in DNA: TGTGCCAGCAGCCCGGACCGTCTGAGGGCAGATACGCAGTATTTT. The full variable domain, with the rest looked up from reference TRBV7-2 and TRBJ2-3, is GAGVSQSPSNKVTEKGKDVELRCDPISGHTALYWYRQSLGQGLEFLIYFQGNSAPDKSGLPSDRFSAERTGGSVSTLTIQRTQQEDSAVYLCASSPDRLRADTQYFGPGTRLTVL.

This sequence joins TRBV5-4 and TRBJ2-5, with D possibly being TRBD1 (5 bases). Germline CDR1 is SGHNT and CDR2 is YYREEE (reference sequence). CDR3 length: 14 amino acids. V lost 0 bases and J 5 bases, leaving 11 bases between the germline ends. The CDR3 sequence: CASSLAPGMETQYF. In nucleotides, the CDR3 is TGTGCCAGCAGCTTGGCCCCAGGGATGGAGACCCAGTACTTC.

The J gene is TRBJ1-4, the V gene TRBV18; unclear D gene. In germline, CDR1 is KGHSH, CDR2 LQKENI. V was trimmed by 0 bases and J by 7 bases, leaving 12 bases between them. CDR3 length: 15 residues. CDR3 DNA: TGTGCCAGCTCACCACCGCGGGAAGGGAGTGAAAAACTGTTTTTT. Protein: CASSPPREGSEKLFF. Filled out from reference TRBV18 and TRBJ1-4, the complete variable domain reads NAGVMQNPRHLVRRRGQEARLRCSPMKGHSHVYWYRQLPEEGLKFMVYLQKENIIDESGMPKERFSAEFPKEGPSILRIQQVVRGDSAAYFCASSPPREGSEKLFFGSGTQLSVL.

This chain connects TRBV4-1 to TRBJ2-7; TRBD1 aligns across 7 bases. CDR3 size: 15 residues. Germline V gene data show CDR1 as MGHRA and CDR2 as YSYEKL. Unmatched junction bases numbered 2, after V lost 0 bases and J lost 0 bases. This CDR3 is CASSQDAGGSYEQYF. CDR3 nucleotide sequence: TGCGCCAGCAGCCAAGATGCAGGGGGCTCCTACGAGCAGTACTTC.

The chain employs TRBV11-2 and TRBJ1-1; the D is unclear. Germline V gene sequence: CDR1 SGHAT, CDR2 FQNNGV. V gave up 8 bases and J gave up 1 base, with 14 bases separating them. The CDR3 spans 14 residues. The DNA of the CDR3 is TGTGCCAGCTCAAAGACGTGGAAGAACACTGAAGCTTTCTTT. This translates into CASSKTWKNTEAFF.

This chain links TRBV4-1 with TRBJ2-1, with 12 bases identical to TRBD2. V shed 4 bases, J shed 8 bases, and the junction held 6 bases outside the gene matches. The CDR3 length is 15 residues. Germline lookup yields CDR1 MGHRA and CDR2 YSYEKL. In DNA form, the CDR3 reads TGCGCCAGCAGCCCGGGACTAGCGGGTAGGTATGAGCAGTTCTTC. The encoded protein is CASSPGLAGRYEQFF.

The CDR3 nucleotides read TGTGCCAAATACACACGGGACAGCCCCTCGCCTTCTAATCAGCCCCAGCATTTT. Translating it yields CAKYTRDSPSPSNQPQHF. This chain joins TRBV19 and TRBJ1-5; 7 bases align to TRBD1. This CDR3 has 18 residues. V shed 10 bases, J shed 4 bases, and the junction held 22 bases outside the gene matches. Germline-derived CDR1 and CDR2 are LNHDA and SQIVND (reference sequence).

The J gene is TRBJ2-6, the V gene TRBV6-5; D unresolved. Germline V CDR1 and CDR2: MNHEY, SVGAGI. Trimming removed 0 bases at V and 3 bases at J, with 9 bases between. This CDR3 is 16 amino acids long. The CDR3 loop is CASSYSIGYGANVLTF. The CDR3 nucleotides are TGTGCCAGCAGTTACTCGATCGGTTATGGGGCCAACGTCCTGACTTTC.

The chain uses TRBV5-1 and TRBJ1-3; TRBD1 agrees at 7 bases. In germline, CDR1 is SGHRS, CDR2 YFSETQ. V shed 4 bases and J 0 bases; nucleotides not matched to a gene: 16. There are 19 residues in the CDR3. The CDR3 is CASSRLPQGELISGNTIYF. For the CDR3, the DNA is TGCGCCAGCAGCCGACTACCTCAGGGGGAGCTCATCTCTGGAAACACCATATATTTT.

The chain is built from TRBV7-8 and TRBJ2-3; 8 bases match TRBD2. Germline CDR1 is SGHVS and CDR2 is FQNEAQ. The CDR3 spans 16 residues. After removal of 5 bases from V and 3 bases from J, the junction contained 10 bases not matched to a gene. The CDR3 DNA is TGTGCCAGCAGCCTAACGAGGAGCGGGAGAACAGATACGCAGTATTTT. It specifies CASSLTRSGRTDTQYF.